This TCR beta chain is from a study of response to subunit inactivated influenza vaccine. Findings and limits, study-wide: T cells newly recruited by each seasonal influenza vaccination are few, the authors suggested.

This clonotype was recorded at least ten times. What it binds is not known. MiXCR, run by TCRdb on the RT-PCR reads, gives a single entry per CDR3 protein. The sample gives just over 300,000 distinct CDR3 sequences, about a fifth of which show up once; roughly 10% is in the top ten. CDR3 size: 13 residues. V was shortened by 6 bases and J by 6 bases, with 15 bases between the two germline ends. In germline, CDR1 is MNHEY, CDR2 SVGAGI. The sequence was obtained from a man aged 50-75 years who received an inactivated influenza vaccine. The material sequenced was PBMCs from blood, taken less than 22 months after vaccination. The rearrangement joins TRBV6-5 to TRBJ2-7, with D perhaps being TRBD1 or TRBD2 (5 bases each). The CDR3 region is CASRPDFGTEQYF. In DNA, the CDR3 is TGTGCCAGCAGACCCGATTTCGGGACCGAGCAGTACTTC.